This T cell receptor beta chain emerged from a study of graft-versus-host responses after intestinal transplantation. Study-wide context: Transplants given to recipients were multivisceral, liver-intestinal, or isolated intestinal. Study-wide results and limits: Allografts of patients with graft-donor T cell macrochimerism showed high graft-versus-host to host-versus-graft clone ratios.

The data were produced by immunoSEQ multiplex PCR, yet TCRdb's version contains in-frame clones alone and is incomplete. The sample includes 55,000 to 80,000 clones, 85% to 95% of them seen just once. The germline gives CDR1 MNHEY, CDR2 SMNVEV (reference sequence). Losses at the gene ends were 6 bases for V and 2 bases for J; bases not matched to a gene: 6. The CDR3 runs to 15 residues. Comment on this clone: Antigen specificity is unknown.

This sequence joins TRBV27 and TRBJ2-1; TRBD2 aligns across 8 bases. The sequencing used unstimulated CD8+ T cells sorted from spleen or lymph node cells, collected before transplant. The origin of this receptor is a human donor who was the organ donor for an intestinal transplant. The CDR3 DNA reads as TGTGCCAGCAGCCTCGGGGGGGCCCCCTACAATGAGCAGTTCTTC. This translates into CASSLGGAPYNEQFF.